This T cell receptor beta chain was documented in a study of blood T cell repertoires in COVID-19 (dated by TCRdb to about 2020). Regarding the complete study: Samples covering the acute and convalescent phases of COVID-19 were provided by collaborators in the United States, Italy and Spain. The prospective study material was composed of cDNA or gDNA derived from T cells, B-cell-depleted T cells, or PBMCs. The dataset comprised deeply sampled blood TCRbeta repertoires from subjects exposed to, actively infected with, or recovered from COVID-19. A freely available public database, intended as a resource for researchers studying the immune response to SARS-CoV-2, is where the repertoires were released. The samples were drawn from two sources: the first 160 participants of the ongoing ImmuneRACE study, and 1,000 to 1,500 subjects contributed by 6 global collaborators. A de-identified subject ID, COVID-19 status, age in years and sex were almost always included in the sample metadata. HLA class I and class II types, where available, came from metadata supplied by the sample provider rather than from assay-based typing. The paper's findings and limits, for the study overall: Clinical and demographic metadata were provided uncurated, with the amount varying by source and participant.

One collaborating source in Seattle enrolled patients during active infection and followed them longitudinally through the course of disease. Whole blood was collected in K2EDTA tubes by collaborating institutions according to the institutions' own protocols. For TCRbeta analysis, collaborators shipped samples in one of three forms: frozen whole blood, isolated PBMCs, or DNA extracted from either of those sample types. The immunoSEQ Assay, a bias-controlled multiplex PCR, was used to amplify TCRbeta CDR3 regions from genomic DNA. The authors' analysis ran thus. The number of nucleated cells in each sample was estimated by amplification of reference gene primers within the assay. Sequence reads were collapsed and filtered to measure the absolute abundance of every unique TCRbeta CDR3 rearrangement. Productive Simpson clonality was computed per sample as the square root of Simpson's diversity index over productive rearrangements. Sourced from immuneACCESS, this table was stored by TCRdb with only in-frame sequences that have V and J called. A share of the clones is absent; for the studies checked, an unresolved V gene accounts for under half, and the remainder has no known explanation. Clone size and the V and J calls come from that table; the DNA yielded D and trimming. This sample holds roughly 230,000 clones; 85% to 90% were observed only once. 2.1% of the sample is held by the ten biggest clonotypes.

Of note for this clone: Its target antigen remains unknown. No per-base quality is available; no much larger clone lies one base away.

The origin of this receptor is an older woman with COVID-19, enrolled during active disease. The sequenced sample consisted of peripheral blood.

The CDR3 reads as follows: CASSLGRGVYNSPLHF. The DNA sequence reads TGTGCCAGCAGCTTGGGCAGGGGTGTCTATAATTCACCCCTCCACTTT. The chain uses TRBV7-2 and TRBJ1-6; TRBD1 is possibly the D segment (6 matching bases). The CDR1 and CDR2 encoded by the germline V gene are SGHTA and FQGNSA. Spanning cysteine to phenylalanine, the CDR3 consists of 16 amino acids. CDR3 DNA only is kept here, 48 bases in frame from base 1. V is clipped by 3 bases and J by 3 bases, and the sequence between their germline boundaries is 12 bases long.